The source of this T cell receptor (beta chain) is a study of T cell responses to AZD1222 COVID-19 vaccine. Broader study findings: Two AZD1222 administrations were followed by greater Spike-specific TCR breadth and depth. As reported, nearly half of all spike-specific TCRs target variant regions that are unmutated. Repertoire sampling occurred only after the peak T cell response.

Trimming cost V 6 bases and J 2 bases; bases outside gene matches: 11. The CDR3 contains 16 residues. Germline CDR1 is LNHDA and CDR2 is SQIVND (reference sequence). Sequencing used immunoSEQ multiplex PCR; TCRdb keeps in-frame clones, though not all of them. The table lists some 150,000 clones, approximately 90% of them singletons. As concerns this clone: Its antigen is not identified.

Here the sequenced sample was peripheral blood, taken on day 0 of AZD1222 vaccination. This chain links TRBV19 with TRBJ2-7; 9 bases are shared with TRBD2. The clonotype originates from an adult in good health. The CDR3 DNA reads as TGTGCCAGTAGCCGCGGACTAGCGCAAAGTACCTACGAGCAGTACTTC. Protein sequence: CASSRGLAQSTYEQYF. Together with reference TRBV19 and TRBJ2-7, the CDR3 gives the full variable domain: DGGITQSPKYLFRKEGQNVTLSCEQNLNHDAMYWYRQDPGQGLRLIYYSQIVNDFQKGDIAEGYSVSREKKESFPLTVTSAQKNPTAFYLCASSRGLAQSTYEQYFGPGTRLTVT.